This T cell receptor (beta chain) was documented in a study of blood T cell repertoires in COVID-19. Study context: Samples representing acute and convalescent COVID-19 were sourced from the United States, Italy and Spain.

The age range of participants was about 18 to 89 years, with residence in under 25 US areas. Each participant's cohort was designated according to participant-reported clinical history. As handled by the study authors: Estimation of nucleated cell counts was performed using reference gene primer amplification. This table comes from immunoSEQ multiplex PCR, and its TCRdb copy is limited to in-frame clones, with some not included. That table furnishes V, J and clone size, whereas the DNA furnished D and trimming. The table has approximately 400,000 clones, over 75% seen once. CDR1 is LNHDA and CDR2 is SQIVND in the germline V gene (reference sequence). The CDR3 length is 14 residues. V gave up 6 bases and J gave up 0 bases, with 11 bases separating them.

The receptor comes from a man aged 30 to 45 who had recovered from COVID-19. This chain connects TRBV19 to TRBJ1-2, with D perhaps TRBD1 (6 bases). The specimen was PBMCs or T cells enriched from blood (not recorded which). In DNA, the CDR3 is TGTGCCAGTAGCCTACAGGGAGCTAACTATGGCTACACCTTC. Translation: CASSLQGANYGYTF. Full variable domain (remainder filled in from reference TRBV19 and TRBJ1-2): DGGITQSPKYLFRKEGQNVTLSCEQNLNHDAMYWYRQDPGQGLRLIYYSQIVNDFQKGDIAEGYSVSREKKESFPLTVTSAQKNPTAFYLCASSLQGANYGYTFGSGTRLTVV.